Below are 11 T cell receptor beta chains sequenced from a single sample in a study of T cell changes during pregnancy in multiple sclerosis. Libraries were prepared by immunoSEQ multiplex PCR; TCRdb keeps only in-frame clonotypes and omits some of them. Of around 69,000 clones detected, approximately 90% appear once; the ten largest clones hold about 1%. Sequencing was performed on peripheral blood, taken in the third trimester of pregnancy. Receptor source: a female donor with multiple sclerosis, enrolled in a pregnancy study.

V and J are TRBV11-2 and TRBJ2-7, with unresolved D. Germline CDR1 SGHAT, CDR2 FQNNGV. This CDR3 has 12 amino acids. Trimming removed 7 bases from V and 0 bases from J, with 7 bases in between. The CDR3 bases are TGTGCCAGCACCTTCTCCTCCTACGAGCAGTACTTC. Residues: CASTFSSYEQYF.

The rearrangement links TRBV5-1 to TRBJ1-2; TRBD1 aligns across 7 bases. From germline, CDR1 is SGHRS and CDR2 YFSETQ. V trimming: 4 bases; J trimming: 3 bases; junction bases outside the gene matches: 9. The length of the CDR3 is 15 residues. The CDR3 sequence: CASSEGQLDYYGYTF. CDR3 nucleotide sequence: TGCGCCAGCAGCGAGGGACAGCTAGACTACTATGGCTACACCTTC.

The chain combines TRBV30 with TRBJ2-1; a possible D gene is TRBD2 (5 bases). This CDR3 spans 16 amino acids. In germline, CDR1 is GTSNPN, CDR2 SVGIG (reference sequence). The V gene lost 6 bases and the J gene lost 2 bases, with 20 bases spanning the gap. The CDR3 bases are TGTGCCTGCCTTGCTAGCCCTATTACCCCCTACAATGAGCAGTTCTTC. Translation gives CACLASPITPYNEQFF.

The gene calls are TRBV6-5 and TRBJ1-2, with TRBD1 matching over 7 bases. The CDR3 covers 14 residues. The V segment lost 6 bases and the J segment 4 bases; nucleotides outside the gene matches: 8. CDR1 MNHEY and CDR2 SVGAGI come from the germline V gene. The CDR3 loop is CASSRQGSLYGYTF. The DNA for the CDR3 is TGTGCCAGCAGCAGACAGGGTAGTCTCTATGGCTACACCTTC.

The chain has TRBV28 and TRBJ2-7; 10 bases agree with TRBD1. Per germline, CDR1 MDHEN and CDR2 SYDVKM. With 10 bases clipped from V and 6 bases from J, the junction kept 15 bases outside the gene matches. The CDR3 runs to 15 residues. DNA of the CDR3: TGTGCCACGGCCCGTCCGGGACAGGGGTCGTCCGAGCAGTACTTC. Encoded protein: CATARPGQGSSEQYF.

The count of this clone is one. The J gene is TRBJ2-7, the V gene TRBV27; 11 bases line up with TRBD2. The CDR3 contains 16 residues. V shed 5 bases and J 7 bases; nucleotides not matched to a gene: 13. The germline CDR1 and CDR2 sequences are MNHEY and SMNVEV (reference sequence). CDR3 nucleotide sequence: TGTGCCAGCAGTCGGGGGGAGACTAGCGGGGTTGTGGAGCAGTACTTC. As protein: CASSRGETSGVVEQYF.

The chain employs TRBV13 and TRBJ1-2; 8 bases fit TRBD1. Trimming at V came to 6 bases and at J to 5 bases, leaving 5 bases not matched to a gene. This CDR3 contains 13 residues. Germline-derived CDR1 and CDR2 are PRHDT and FYEKMQ (reference sequence). The CDR3 is CASSRQGRYGYTF. In nucleotides, the CDR3 is TGTGCCAGCAGTCGACAGGGGAGGTATGGCTACACCTTC.

In its sample, this clone was seen a few times. The J gene is TRBJ2-3, the V gene TRBV6-1; D may be TRBD1 (6 bases). CDR3 length: 16 residues. Germline V gives CDR1 MNHNS, CDR2 SASEGT. V was shortened by 4 bases and J by 0 bases, with 14 bases between the two germline ends. This CDR3 is CASSAWTVGSTDTQYF. The CDR3 nucleotides read TGTGCCAGCAGTGCATGGACAGTAGGTAGCACAGATACGCAGTATTTT.

V usage is TRBV10-1 and J usage is TRBJ1-5, with no clear D. CDR3 length equals 14 residues. V was cut by 4 bases and J by 1 base, with 8 bases left in between. CDR1 and CDR2 (germline): WNHNN, SYGVQD (reference sequence). CDR3 nucleotide sequence: TGCGCCAGCAGTGTTTCGGGGAGCAATCAGCCCCAGCATTTT. Protein: CASSVSGSNQPQHF.

V is TRBV5-5 and J is TRBJ2-1, with TRBD2 identical over 8 bases. V dropped 1 base and J dropped 4; count of bases not matched to a gene: 4. Germline CDR1 SGHKS, CDR2 YYEKEE (reference sequence). The CDR3 covers 15 residues. CDR3 residues: CASSLTSGTYNEQFF. The CDR3, as DNA: TGTGCCAGCAGCTTGACTAGCGGAACTTACAATGAGCAGTTCTTC.

This chain joins TRBV10-1 and TRBJ2-1; 13 nucleotides agree with TRBD2. There are 16 residues in the CDR3. Germline values: CDR1 WNHNN, CDR2 SYGVQD (reference sequence). V shed 6 bases and J 1 base; nucleotides not matched to a gene: 3. The CDR3 bases are TGCGCCAGCAGCTCGGGACTAGCGGGATCCTACAATGAGCAGTTCTTC. This codes for CASSSGLAGSYNEQFF.